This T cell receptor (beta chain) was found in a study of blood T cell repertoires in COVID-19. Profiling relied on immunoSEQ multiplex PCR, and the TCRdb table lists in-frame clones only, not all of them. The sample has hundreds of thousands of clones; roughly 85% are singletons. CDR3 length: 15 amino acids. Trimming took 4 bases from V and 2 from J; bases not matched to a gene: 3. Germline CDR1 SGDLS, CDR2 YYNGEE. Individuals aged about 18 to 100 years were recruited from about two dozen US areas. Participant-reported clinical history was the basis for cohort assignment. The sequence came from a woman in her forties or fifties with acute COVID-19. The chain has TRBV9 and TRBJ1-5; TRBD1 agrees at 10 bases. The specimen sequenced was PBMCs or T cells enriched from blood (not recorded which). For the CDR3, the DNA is TGTGCCAGCAGCTCAGGGACAGGGGGCAATCAGCCCCAGCATTTT. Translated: CASSSGTGGNQPQHF.